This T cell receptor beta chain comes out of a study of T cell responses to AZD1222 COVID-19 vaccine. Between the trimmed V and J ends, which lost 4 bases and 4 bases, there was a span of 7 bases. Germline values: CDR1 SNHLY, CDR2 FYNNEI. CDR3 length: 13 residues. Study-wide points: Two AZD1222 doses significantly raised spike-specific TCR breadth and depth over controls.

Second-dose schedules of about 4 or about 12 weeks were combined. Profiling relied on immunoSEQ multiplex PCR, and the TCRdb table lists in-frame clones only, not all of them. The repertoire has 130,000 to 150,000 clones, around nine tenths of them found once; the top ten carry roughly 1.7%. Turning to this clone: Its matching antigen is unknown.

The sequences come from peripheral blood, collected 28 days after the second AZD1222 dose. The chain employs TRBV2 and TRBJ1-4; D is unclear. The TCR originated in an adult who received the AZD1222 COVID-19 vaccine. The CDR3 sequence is CASSGRINEKLFF. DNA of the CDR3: TGTGCCAGCAGTGGGCGGATTAATGAAAAACTGTTTTTT.